This TCR beta chain was found in a study of graft-versus-host responses after intestinal transplantation. Germline values: CDR1 SGHRS, CDR2 YFSETQ. The V and J ends lost 4 bases and 7 bases respectively, with 11 bases between them. CDR3 length equals 12 residues. TCRdb's table, derived via immunoSEQ multiplex PCR, lists solely in-frame clones and lacks some. The sample includes about 59,000 clones, 94% of them seen just once. Only one count was recorded for this clone. Its target is unknown. Material: unstimulated CD4+ T cells sorted from spleen or lymph node cells, obtained before transplant. The genes are TRBV5-1 and TRBJ1-1; no firm D call. The receptor was derived from a human donor who was the organ donor for an intestinal transplant. The CDR3 is CASSKDGYEAFF. The CDR3, as DNA: TGCGCCAGCAGCAAGGACGGTTATGAAGCTTTCTTT.